This entry is about one T cell receptor beta chain. The germline V gene has CDR1 LNHDA and CDR2 SQIVND (reference sequence). The CDR3 totals 14 residues. V lost 3 bases and J lost 4; bases outside the gene matches: 5. This record belongs to a study of blood T cell repertoires in COVID-19. Turning to the study itself: The origin of the acute and convalescent COVID-19 samples was the United States, Italy and Spain.

Participants' reported clinical history set cohort assignment. Recovered status in Cohort 3 required two negative PCRs, clearance, or symptom resolution. Profiling relied on immunoSEQ multiplex PCR, and the TCRdb table lists in-frame clones only, not all of them. The sample comprises some 200,000 clones, 82% of which are singletons, and 12% rests with the top ten. Sequencing input: PBMCs or T cells enriched from blood (not recorded which). This sequence was found in a man in his forties who had recovered from COVID-19. The chain couples TRBV19 to TRBJ1-2; 7 bases map to TRBD1. The CDR3 is CASSIVGTVYGYTF. CDR3 nucleotide sequence: TGTGCCAGTAGTATTGTCGGGACAGTCTATGGCTACACCTTC. Drawing the rest from reference TRBV19 and TRBJ1-2, the complete variable domain is DGGITQSPKYLFRKEGQNVTLSCEQNLNHDAMYWYRQDPGQGLRLIYYSQIVNDFQKGDIAEGYSVSREKKESFPLTVTSAQKNPTAFYLCASSIVGTVYGYTFGSGTRLTVV.